This T cell receptor beta chain emerged from a study of blood T cells in healthy people across ages (dated by TCRdb to the mid-2010s). Study-wide context: In model experiments, template switching captured roughly one uniquely barcoded TCR beta cDNA molecule for every two T cells. Using deep sequencing normalized with unique cDNA molecular identifiers, the study measured how TCR beta repertoire diversity changes with age. Donors were grouped into four age groups: young (average approximately 15 years), middle-aged (39), aged (around 56) and long-lived (approximately 82). Using the same blood draw, the study looked at two additional independent replicas of 1 million unique cDNA reads for two donors, one aged 18 to 30 and the other aged 80 or older. To avoid experimental bias, donors of different ages were randomly spread across the sequencing lanes.

The 39 donors, aged about 6 to 95 years, were systemically healthy Caucasian individuals from Russia. Each donor gave 9 to 10 milliliters of peripheral blood, collected into EDTA-treated Vacutainer tubes. Ficoll-Paque density-gradient centrifugation was used to isolate PBMCs, with at least 6.5 million per sample. Total RNA was extracted from PBMCs with Trizol reagent, with at least 5 micrograms obtained per sample. Naive CD45RAhigh/CD27high T cell percentages were measured by flow cytometry on a PBMC aliquot from every donor. The protocol used for the library was 5' RACE. This sample was sequenced with an Illumina HiSeq 2500. A second PCR of roughly 6 to 11 cycles was run with a J-beta primer mix and a sample-barcoded 5' primer. Each TCR beta cDNA molecule received a unique molecular identifier from a template-switch 5' adaptor carrying 12 random nucleotides. Each sample yielded at least 2.5 million CDR3-containing paired-end reads. The Mint cDNA synthesis kit, primed by a TRBC-specific oligonucleotide, was used to synthesize first-strand cDNA from all RNA. After uracil-DNA glycosylase treatment, a first 18-cycle PCR used universal primers M1SS and BC2_uni_R on all cDNA. The paper's data handling went like this. Each sample was normalized by randomly selecting 1 million high-quality reads, each carrying a distinct molecular identifier. Reads sharing molecular identifiers were discarded rather than binned into consensus sequences. MiTCR, with a Q25 quality threshold and the strictest error-elimination algorithm, was used for CDR3 identification, clonotype clustering and error correction. A nonparametric unseen species model using Euler transformation provided a lower-bound estimate of total TCR beta diversity. The public reads were reanalyzed by TCRdb: fastp trimming at Q25, MiXCR alignment, in-frame beta chains only. Rows with a matching CDR3 protein are joined into one entry that keeps the most common DNA and genes. These V and J calls derive from TCRdb rather than the authors' analysis. This sample is represented by approximately 1,000,000 distinct CDR3 sequences; 35% to 40% of them were singletons. Clones ranked in the top ten supply over 10% of the sample.

The CDR3 goes from the cysteine to the phenylalanine over 15 residues. The CDR3 DNA has 45 bases and is translated from base 1. CDR1 and CDR2 are drawn from the germline V gene (reference sequence): LNHDA, SQIVND. From V the trimming removes 6 bases and from J it removes 4 bases, while the gene matches leave 7 bases of the junction unaccounted for. General conclusions and limits of the study: The CMV infection status of donors was not known, potentially confounding age-related changes in expanded clonotypes. The percentage of naive T cells measured by flow cytometry correlated strongly with observed TCR beta diversity. Compared with the aged group, the long-lived group had more naive CD4+ T cells, fewer expanded clones and increased TCR diversity, suggesting age selection. Observed TCR beta diversity per million T cells fell roughly linearly with age, and a significant reduction was already apparent by age around 40. Conclusive comparison of naive and antigen-experienced compartments was prevented by the profiling of bulk unsorted PBMCs. Estimates of total diversity based on one million sequenced T cells were considered lower bounds and underestimates.

On this clonotype: Its target antigen remains unknown. No base quality information exists; no much larger clone differs at one position.

The V and J segments used are TRBV19 and TRBJ2-1; 9 bases in the junction line up with TRBD2. The sequence was collected from a young man in good health. The source material was blood. The sequenced DNA is TGTGCCAGTAGGCCGCGGGGGGGAATTTACAATGAGCAGTTCTTC. Protein translation: CASRPRGGIYNEQFF.